This T cell receptor beta chain was observed in a study of T-cell memory formation after mild COVID-19. Study-level background: Largely, TCR clusters stayed within a single donor.

V was pared by 5 bases and J by 0 bases, with 13 bases between. Germline CDR1 SEHNR, CDR2 FQNEAQ (reference sequence). The CDR3 covers 16 residues. Study-level findings and limits: CD8+ contracting clones occupied EMRA, while CD4+ ones occupied mainly CM and EM.

TCRdb recomputed calls from the 5' RACE reads with MiXCR, one row per CDR3 protein. The repertoire holds 550,000 to 600,000 distinct CDR3 sequences, with about a fifth as singletons. This clonotype was seen only a few times. As yet, its antigen is unknown. The clonotype comes from an adult woman who had mild COVID-19 (a few samples of this study predate the infection). Cell type and time point are not known. The genes are TRBV7-9 and TRBJ2-2; possibly TRBD1 for D (6 bases). Material for sequencing was PBMCs or a T cell subset sorted from them (not recorded which). In DNA, the CDR3 is TGTGCCAGCAGCCCGGGACAACGATCGAACACCGGGGAGCTGTTTTTT. Residues: CASSPGQRSNTGELFF.